This TCR beta chain was identified during a study of cytomegalovirus exposure and HLA in healthy donors. J lost 4 bases, V lost 3 bases, and 8 bases had no gene match. Germline lookup yields CDR1 SGHDN and CDR2 FVKESK. The CDR3 loop spans 15 amino acids. The primer mix had 60 Vbeta and 13 Jbeta primers. Method: immunoSEQ multiplex PCR; TCRdb's copy keeps in-frame clones and lacks some. The repertoire has approximately 79,000 clones, around four fifths of them found once; the top ten carry roughly 2%. The rearrangement uses TRBV14 and TRBJ2-7, with 8 bases aligning to TRBD2. This clonotype was obtained from a boy younger than 18 in good health and CMV-seronegative. Sequencing used PBMCs. The CDR3 here is CASSHPRGGQYEQYF. CDR3 bases: TGTGCCAGCAGCCACCCCCGGGGGGGCCAGTACGAGCAGTACTTC.